This T cell receptor (beta chain) was profiled in a study of Graves' ophthalmopathy and Graves' hyperthyroidism. This clonotype turned up a few times. PBMCs had their origin in fresh peripheral blood (roughly 9.3 ml). Looked up from germline, CDR1 is MNHNS and CDR2 is SASEGT. V was clipped by 2 bases and J by 4 bases; unmatched bases: 7. The CDR3 has 15 residues. RNA served as the template for amplifying TCR beta CDR3 regions. The library came from an HTBI-primed first-round RT-PCR and a second-round multiplex PCR. A single record per CDR3 protein comes from TCRdb applying MiXCR to the multiplex PCR reads. The table has fewer than 400,000 distinct CDR3 sequences, around 16% seen once.

The receptor comes from a woman aged 18-29 years with Graves' ophthalmopathy. The rearrangement joins TRBV6-1 to TRBJ2-7, with 8 bases identical to TRBD2. The sequenced sample was peripheral blood. DNA for the CDR3: TGTGCCAGCAGTGAACCCCAGCGGGGGTTGTACGAGCAGTACTTC. Translated: CASSEPQRGLYEQYF.